A single sample gave rise to the 29 T cell receptor beta chains below, sequenced in a study of graft-versus-host responses after intestinal transplantation. These receptors are not linked to any known antigen. Assay: immunoSEQ multiplex PCR; the TCRdb copy retains only in-frame clones and omits some. The sample holds more than 90,000 clones, about 92% seen once. The input for sequencing was unstimulated CD8+ T cells sorted from spleen or lymph node cells, taken before transplant. The source is a human donor who was the organ donor for an intestinal transplant.

V gene TRBV11-3 combines with J gene TRBJ2-7, with D uncertain. Trimming took off 1 base at V and 2 bases at J, with 12 bases between the two ends. The CDR3 length is 15 residues. Germline CDR1 is SGHNT and CDR2 is YENEEA. In nucleotides, the CDR3 is TGTGCCAGCAGCTTAGGCTGGGGAACCACCTACGAGCAGTACTTC. It codes for CASSLGWGTTYEQYF. Drawing the rest from reference TRBV11-3 and TRBJ2-7, the complete variable domain is EAGVVQSPRYKIIEKKQPVAFWCNPISGHNTLYWYLQNLGQGPELLIRYENEEAVDDSQLPKDRFSAERLKGVDSTLKIQPAELGDSAVYLCASSLGWGTTYEQYFGPGTRLTVT.

The chain uses TRBV30 and TRBJ1-1; D ambiguous. The CDR3 is made up of 12 amino acids. Trimming pared 5 bases from V and 4 bases from J, leaving 11 bases between. CDR1 is GTSNPN, CDR2 SVGIG, per germline (reference sequence). The CDR3 loop reads CAWADPITEAFF. CDR3 sequence (DNA): TGTGCCTGGGCGGACCCGATCACTGAAGCTTTCTTT. Full variable domain (rest looked up from reference TRBV30 and TRBJ1-1): SQTIHQWPATLVQPVGSPLSLECTVEGTSNPNLYWYRQAAGRGLQLLFYSVGIGQISSEVPQNLSASRPQDRQFILSSKKLLLSDSGFYLCAWADPITEAFFGQGTRLTVV.

The chain has TRBV7-2 and TRBJ2-6; unclear D gene. This CDR3 is 16 amino acids long. Trimming took 5 bases from V and 1 from J, leaving 12 bases between them. Germline assignment: CDR1 SGHTA and CDR2 FQGNSA. The CDR3 sequence is CASSVTTFSGANVLTF. The CDR3 nucleotides read TGTGCCAGCAGCGTAACGACATTTTCTGGGGCCAACGTCCTGACTTTC. Complete variable domain (other parts from reference TRBV7-2 and TRBJ2-6): GAGVSQSPSNKVTEKGKDVELRCDPISGHTALYWYRQSLGQGLEFLIYFQGNSAPDKSGLPSDRFSAERTGGSVSTLTIQRTQQEDSAVYLCASSVTTFSGANVLTFGAGSRLTVL.

The chain combines TRBV4-1 with TRBJ1-2; no clear D gene. The V gene's germline CDR1 is MGHRA and CDR2 YSYEKL. CDR3 length: 16 amino acids. The V gene lost 4 bases and the J gene lost 2 bases, with 17 bases spanning the gap. DNA of the CDR3: TGCGCCAGCAGCCCGTTAAAGGACCAGCTGAACTATGGCTACACCTTC. Protein product: CASSPLKDQLNYGYTF.

The CDR3 DNA sequence: TGTGCCAGCAGCGCCATAGGGACTTCTAACACCGGGGAGCTGTTTTTT. Amino acids: CASSAIGTSNTGELFF. The chain recombines TRBV7-4 with TRBJ2-2, with D possibly TRBD2 on 6 matching bases. CDR3 length: 16 residues. Per germline, CDR1 SGHVT and CDR2 SQSDAQ. The V gene lost 5 bases and the J gene lost 2 bases, with 15 bases spanning the gap.

The genes are TRBV5-6 and TRBJ1-1; TRBD1 agrees at 10 bases. Germline values: CDR1 SGHDT, CDR2 YYEEEE. J lost 10 bases, V lost 4 bases, and 7 bases had no gene match. The CDR3 has 13 amino acids. The CDR3 here is CASSPGTGETAFF. The CDR3 DNA follows: TGTGCCAGCAGCCCGGGGACAGGGGAGACAGCTTTCTTT.

V and J are TRBV11-2 and TRBJ2-7; the match to TRBD1 covers 10 bases. Per germline, CDR1 SGHAT and CDR2 FQNNGV. The CDR3 has 19 amino acids. Trimming took 2 bases from V and 2 from J; bases not matched to a gene: 15. DNA of the CDR3: TGTGCCAGCAGCTTATTCGGTTTTGGTATGGGGACAGGGGCCTACGAGCAGTACTTC. This encodes CASSLFGFGMGTGAYEQYF.

The gene calls are TRBV27 and TRBJ2-3; 9 bases line up with TRBD2. The CDR3 is made up of 15 amino acids. The trim removed 3 bases at V and 5 bases at J, leaving 6 bases unmatched. Looked up from germline, CDR1 is MNHEY and CDR2 is SMNVEV (reference sequence). The CDR3 nucleotides read TGTGCCAGCAGTTTGCTAGCGGGACTATTAGATACGCAGTATTTT. Its protein is CASSLLAGLLDTQYF.

Here the CDR3 reads CASRLNSGSYEQYF. As DNA, the CDR3 is TGTGCCAGCCGATTGAATAGCGGGAGCTACGAGCAGTACTTC. The chain is built from TRBV2 and TRBJ2-7, with 9 nucleotides matching TRBD2. The CDR3 is 14 amino acids. The germline V gene encodes CDR1 SNHLY and CDR2 FYNNEI. Trimming at V came to 8 bases and at J to 3 bases, leaving 8 bases not matched to a gene.

This chain uses TRBV5-8 with TRBJ2-7, with 10 bases aligning to TRBD2. V was clipped by 4 bases and J by 3 bases; unmatched bases: 4. The germline gives CDR1 SGHTS, CDR2 YDEGEE. The CDR3 consists of 14 residues. CDR3 bases: TGTGCCAGCAGCATGGGACTAGCGAACTACGAGCAGTACTTC. Translated: CASSMGLANYEQYF.

The CDR3, as DNA: TGTGCCAGCAGTGAACGAGGGACGGCGAATGAAAAACTGTTTTTT. This gives the protein CASSERGTANEKLFF. The chain joins TRBV6-1 to TRBJ1-4, with D perhaps TRBD1 (5 bases). The V gene lost 2 bases and the J gene lost 5 bases, with 12 bases spanning the gap. Per germline, CDR1 MNHNS and CDR2 SASEGT. The CDR3 length is 15 residues.

This rearrangement joins TRBV29-1 to TRBJ1-1; TRBD1 matches at 8 bases. The CDR3 consists of 13 residues. Germline V lookup: CDR1 SQVTM, CDR2 ANQGSEA. Unmatched junction bases numbered 11, after V lost 7 bases and J lost 7 bases. CDR3: CSGGGTGTGEAFF. The CDR3 nucleotides read TGCAGCGGGGGGGGAACCGGGACAGGTGAAGCTTTCTTT.

A few counts support this clone. V and J are TRBV30 and TRBJ1-1; D remains unclear. Trimming shortened V by 1 base and J by 0 bases, and 3 bases separated the two germline ends. The CDR3 has 12 residues. Germline values: CDR1 GTSNPN, CDR2 SVGIG (reference sequence). In DNA, the CDR3 is TGTGCCTGGAGTGCCGTGAACACTGAAGCTTTCTTT. It yields the protein CAWSAVNTEAFF.

The chain combines TRBV6-5 with TRBJ1-5; possibly TRBD1 for D (5 bases). V gave up 6 bases and J gave up 1 base, with 7 bases separating them. CDR3 length equals 13 residues. Germline CDR1 and CDR2: MNHEY and SVGAGI. The CDR3 DNA follows: TGTGCCAGCAGACGGGACAGCAATCAGCCCCAGCATTTT. Protein product: CASRRDSNQPQHF.

The rearrangement uses TRBV2 and TRBJ1-5; D gene ambiguous. V lost 8 bases and J lost 0, with 14 bases in between. The CDR3 is 15 residues long. Germline loops: CDR1 SNHLY, CDR2 FYNNEI. CDR3 loop: CASGGQHNSNQPQHF. The CDR3 bases are TGTGCCAGCGGAGGGCAGCATAATAGCAATCAGCCCCAGCATTTT.

The CDR3 loop reads CASSLLSLGWNEQFF. CDR3 coding DNA: TGTGCCAGCAGTTTACTTTCGCTTGGGTGGAATGAGCAGTTCTTC. The rearrangement joins TRBV28 to TRBJ2-1; D is unresolved. Trimming removed 2 bases at V and 7 bases at J, with 15 bases between. Germline lookup yields CDR1 MDHEN and CDR2 SYDVKM. CDR3 length: 15 residues.

The rearrangement links TRBV4-1 to TRBJ2-6; D is ambiguous. The CDR3 length is 14 residues. Germline-derived CDR1 and CDR2 are MGHRA and YSYEKL. Trimming pared 4 bases from V and 4 bases from J, leaving 8 bases between. CDR3 protein: CASSPLAGANVLTF. CDR3 sequence (DNA): TGCGCCAGCAGCCCTCTTGCGGGGGCCAACGTCCTGACTTTC.

The rearrangement uses TRBV19 and TRBJ2-5; 9 positions match TRBD2. Germline-derived CDR1 and CDR2 are LNHDA and SQIVND (reference sequence). V shed 3 bases and J 1 base; nucleotides not matched to a gene: 6. The CDR3 is 16 amino acids. The CDR3 DNA is TGTGCCAGTAGTATCGGGCTAGCGGGACTCCAAGAGACCCAGTACTTC. Translating it yields CASSIGLAGLQETQYF.

The chain has TRBV30 and TRBJ1-5, with 8 bases aligning to TRBD1. The CDR3 runs 14 residues. V lost 5 bases, J lost 1 base, and 4 bases stayed unmatched. The germline gives CDR1 GTSNPN, CDR2 SVGIG (reference sequence). CDR3 sequence: CAWAQGGSNQPQHF. The DNA for the CDR3 is TGTGCCTGGGCACAGGGGGGAAGCAATCAGCCCCAGCATTTT.

For the CDR3, the DNA is TGTGCCAGCAGCTTAGTTTGGTCACCCCCCTACGAGCAGTACTTC. It translates to CASSLVWSPPYEQYF. The chain joins TRBV7-6 to TRBJ2-7; D is unclear. CDR3 length equals 15 residues. V dropped 1 base and J dropped 2 bases, with 12 bases sitting between them. CDR1 is SGHVS and CDR2 is FNYEAQ in the germline V gene.

This chain connects TRBV9 to TRBJ2-3; D is perhaps TRBD1 or TRBD2 (7 bases each). Germline loops: CDR1 SGDLS, CDR2 YYNGEE. The CDR3 runs to 16 residues. Trimming took off 6 bases at V and 4 bases at J, with 21 bases between the two ends. CDR3 region: CASTLGGGRGADTQYF. The CDR3 DNA follows: TGTGCCAGCACCTTAGGGGGCGGGAGAGGCGCAGATACGCAGTATTTT.

The gene calls are TRBV27 and TRBJ2-1, with D possibly called TRBD1 or TRBD2 (6 bases each). Germline lookup yields CDR1 MNHEY and CDR2 SMNVEV (reference sequence). The CDR3 totals 11 residues. V lost 5 bases to trimming and J lost 10 bases, with 9 bases between them. The CDR3 spells CASSGGPEQFF. The CDR3, as DNA: TGTGCCAGCAGTGGGGGGCCGGAGCAGTTCTTC.

The chain recombines TRBV30 with TRBJ1-1; 7 bases align to TRBD1. CDR3 size: 15 residues. The germline V gene encodes CDR1 GTSNPN and CDR2 SVGIG (reference sequence). With 3 bases clipped from V and 6 bases from J, the junction kept 13 bases outside the gene matches. DNA of the CDR3: TGTGCCTGGAGCGATGCCCCGACAGGGAAAGCTGAAGCTTTCTTT. Encoded protein: CAWSDAPTGKAEAFF.

The chain joins TRBV28 to TRBJ2-1; 8 bases map to TRBD2. V dropped 6 bases and J dropped 4; count of bases not matched to a gene: 11. The CDR3 is 16 amino acids. Germline assignment: CDR1 MDHEN and CDR2 SYDVKM. The CDR3 spells CASRAGLASSYNEQFF. The CDR3 DNA reads TGTGCCAGCAGGGCTGGACTAGCTTCCTCGTACAATGAGCAGTTCTTC.

The rearrangement joins TRBV18 to TRBJ2-3; D is uncertain. Germline values: CDR1 KGHSH, CDR2 LQKENI. The CDR3 covers 16 residues. The germline V and J ends were trimmed by 1 base and 6 bases, with 17 bases remaining between them. This CDR3 reads CASSPLWIPETDTQYF. Written as DNA, the CDR3 is TGTGCCAGCTCACCACTCTGGATTCCCGAGACGGATACGCAGTATTTT.

The chain employs TRBV19 and TRBJ2-1, with 11 bases aligning to TRBD2. Germline CDR1 is LNHDA and CDR2 is SQIVND (reference sequence). After removal of 9 bases from V and 4 bases from J, the junction contained 2 bases not matched to a gene. The CDR3 is made up of 13 amino acids. The CDR3 DNA follows: TGTGCCAGCATAGCGGGGGGGTACAATGAGCAGTTCTTC. It codes for CASIAGGYNEQFF.

The rearrangement joins TRBV11-3 to TRBJ2-1, with 11 bases identical to TRBD1. The V segment lost 5 bases and the J segment 4 bases; nucleotides outside the gene matches: 10. The length of the CDR3 is 17 residues. Germline-derived CDR1 and CDR2 are SGHNT and YENEEA. Written as DNA, the CDR3 is TGTGCCAGCAGCCCAACTAGGGGACAGGGGGTTTACAATGAGCAGTTCTTC. Translated, it gives CASSPTRGQGVYNEQFF.

The chain uses TRBV27 and TRBJ2-3; 7 positions agree with TRBD2. Germline-derived CDR1 and CDR2 are MNHEY and SMNVEV (reference sequence). V lost 1 base to trimming and J lost 4 bases; unmatched junction nucleotides: 5. The CDR3 totals 15 residues. The CDR3 DNA reads TGTGCCAGCAGTTTATGGGGGAGGGCCTCAGATACGCAGTATTTT. Encoded protein: CASSLWGRASDTQYF.

The rearrangement uses TRBV5-5 and TRBJ2-7, with a tentative D call TRBD1 (6 bases). Trimming shortened V by 4 bases and J by 3 bases, and 14 bases separated the two germline ends. Looked up from germline, CDR1 is SGHKS and CDR2 is YYEKEE (reference sequence). There are 14 residues in the CDR3. The CDR3 bases are TGTGCCAGCAGCAGGTCACAGGGATTCTACGAGCAGTACTTC. Translated, it gives CASSRSQGFYEQYF. Filled out from reference TRBV5-5 and TRBJ2-7, the complete variable domain reads DAGVTQSPTHLIKTRGQQVTLRCSPISGHKSVSWYQQVLGQGPQFIFQYYEKEERGRGNFPDRFSARQFPNYSSELNVNALLLGDSALYLCASSRSQGFYEQYFGPGTRLTVT.